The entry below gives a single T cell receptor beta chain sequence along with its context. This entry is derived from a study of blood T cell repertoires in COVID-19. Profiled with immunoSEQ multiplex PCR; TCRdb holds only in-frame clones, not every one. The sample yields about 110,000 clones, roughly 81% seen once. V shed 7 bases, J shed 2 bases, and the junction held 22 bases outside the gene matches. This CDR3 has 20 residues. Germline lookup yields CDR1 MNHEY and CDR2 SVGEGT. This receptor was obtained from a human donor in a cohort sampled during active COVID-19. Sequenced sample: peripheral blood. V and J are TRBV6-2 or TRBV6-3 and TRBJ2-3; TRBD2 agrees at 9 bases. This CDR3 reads CASNPLGGPEAGGYTDTQYF. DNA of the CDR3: TGTGCCAGCAACCCTTTAGGGGGCCCCGAAGCGGGGGGATACACAGATACGCAGTATTTT.